This T cell receptor (beta chain) was retrieved from a study of technical replicates of blood from several donors. The protocol was immunoSEQ multiplex PCR, while the TCRdb copy is restricted to in-frame clones and leaves out a portion. The profile shows fewer than 85,000 clones, 90% to 95% of them singletons. The CDR3 has 14 residues. In germline, CDR1 is SEHNR, CDR2 FQNEAQ (reference sequence). V was trimmed by 5 bases and J by 4 bases, leaving 14 bases between them. The sequenced sample was PBMCs. The TCR was taken from a human donor in good health. Some clones in this sample may be carry-over from other donors' samples. The chain carries TRBV7-9 and TRBJ2-5; D may be TRBD2 (6 bases). CDR3 loop: CASSPWRDGETQYF. The DNA for the CDR3 is TGTGCCAGCAGCCCTTGGCGGGATGGAGAGACCCAGTACTTC.